The T cell receptor (beta chain) described here comes from a study of blood T cell repertoires in COVID-19. Background on the study: From T cells, B-cell-depleted T cells, or PBMCs came the material, which was cDNA or gDNA.

V was trimmed by 5 bases and J by 3 bases, leaving 6 bases between them. The germline V gene has CDR1 SGHVS and CDR2 FNYEAQ. The CDR3 has 12 amino acids. During active infection, Seattle patients enrolled and were then monitored through disease. In the study's own analysis: Researchers report that nucleated cell counts were estimated from reference gene primer amplification. Using immunoSEQ multiplex PCR, the repertoire was profiled, and TCRdb retains in-frame clones only, with some absent. V and J calls and clone size are those listed in that table; D and trimming were worked out from the DNA. This table holds 310,000 or so clones, just over 90% found once.

The sequenced sample was peripheral blood. J is TRBJ2-3 and V is TRBV7-6; D gene unclear. The sequence derives from a woman aged 25 to 39 with COVID-19, enrolled during active disease. The CDR3 loop reads CASSPITDTQYF. DNA of the CDR3: TGTGCCAGCAGCCCAATTACAGATACGCAGTATTTT.